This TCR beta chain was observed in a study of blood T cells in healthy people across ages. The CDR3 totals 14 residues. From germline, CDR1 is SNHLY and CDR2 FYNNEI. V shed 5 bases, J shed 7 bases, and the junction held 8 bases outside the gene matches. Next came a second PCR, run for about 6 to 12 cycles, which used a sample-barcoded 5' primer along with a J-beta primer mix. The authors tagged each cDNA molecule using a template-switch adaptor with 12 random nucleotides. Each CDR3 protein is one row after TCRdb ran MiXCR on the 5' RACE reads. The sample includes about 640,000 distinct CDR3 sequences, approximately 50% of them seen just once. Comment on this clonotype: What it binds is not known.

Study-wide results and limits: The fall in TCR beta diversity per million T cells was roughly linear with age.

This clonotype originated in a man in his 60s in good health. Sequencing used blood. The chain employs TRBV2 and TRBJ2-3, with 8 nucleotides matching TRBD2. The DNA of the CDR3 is TGTGCCAGCAGTATACGGGGGGGACTTAATACGCAGTATTTT. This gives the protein CASSIRGGLNTQYF.